This T cell receptor beta chain is from a study of T cell responses to AZD1222 COVID-19 vaccine. The ends were cut back, 4 bases at V and 0 bases at J, with 7 bases in the middle. CDR3 length equals 14 residues. From germline, CDR1 is MNHEY and CDR2 SVGEGT. Profiling relied on immunoSEQ multiplex PCR, and the TCRdb table lists in-frame clones only, not all of them. There are about 180,000 clones in the sample; just over 90% occur only once, and about 1.6% lies in the top ten. Worth noting for this clone: Its cognate antigen is unknown.

Whole-study findings and limits: CD4 TCRs linked to vaccination spanned spike, dominating at 160-218 and 743-854.

The V gene is TRBV6-2 or TRBV6-3, the J gene TRBJ1-3; D gene ambiguous. Material: peripheral blood, obtained on day 0 of AZD1222 vaccination. This clonotype was obtained from an adult in good health. The CDR3 DNA reads as TGTGCCAGCAGTTCGGGCCACTCTGGAAACACCATATATTTT. Protein: CASSSGHSGNTIYF.